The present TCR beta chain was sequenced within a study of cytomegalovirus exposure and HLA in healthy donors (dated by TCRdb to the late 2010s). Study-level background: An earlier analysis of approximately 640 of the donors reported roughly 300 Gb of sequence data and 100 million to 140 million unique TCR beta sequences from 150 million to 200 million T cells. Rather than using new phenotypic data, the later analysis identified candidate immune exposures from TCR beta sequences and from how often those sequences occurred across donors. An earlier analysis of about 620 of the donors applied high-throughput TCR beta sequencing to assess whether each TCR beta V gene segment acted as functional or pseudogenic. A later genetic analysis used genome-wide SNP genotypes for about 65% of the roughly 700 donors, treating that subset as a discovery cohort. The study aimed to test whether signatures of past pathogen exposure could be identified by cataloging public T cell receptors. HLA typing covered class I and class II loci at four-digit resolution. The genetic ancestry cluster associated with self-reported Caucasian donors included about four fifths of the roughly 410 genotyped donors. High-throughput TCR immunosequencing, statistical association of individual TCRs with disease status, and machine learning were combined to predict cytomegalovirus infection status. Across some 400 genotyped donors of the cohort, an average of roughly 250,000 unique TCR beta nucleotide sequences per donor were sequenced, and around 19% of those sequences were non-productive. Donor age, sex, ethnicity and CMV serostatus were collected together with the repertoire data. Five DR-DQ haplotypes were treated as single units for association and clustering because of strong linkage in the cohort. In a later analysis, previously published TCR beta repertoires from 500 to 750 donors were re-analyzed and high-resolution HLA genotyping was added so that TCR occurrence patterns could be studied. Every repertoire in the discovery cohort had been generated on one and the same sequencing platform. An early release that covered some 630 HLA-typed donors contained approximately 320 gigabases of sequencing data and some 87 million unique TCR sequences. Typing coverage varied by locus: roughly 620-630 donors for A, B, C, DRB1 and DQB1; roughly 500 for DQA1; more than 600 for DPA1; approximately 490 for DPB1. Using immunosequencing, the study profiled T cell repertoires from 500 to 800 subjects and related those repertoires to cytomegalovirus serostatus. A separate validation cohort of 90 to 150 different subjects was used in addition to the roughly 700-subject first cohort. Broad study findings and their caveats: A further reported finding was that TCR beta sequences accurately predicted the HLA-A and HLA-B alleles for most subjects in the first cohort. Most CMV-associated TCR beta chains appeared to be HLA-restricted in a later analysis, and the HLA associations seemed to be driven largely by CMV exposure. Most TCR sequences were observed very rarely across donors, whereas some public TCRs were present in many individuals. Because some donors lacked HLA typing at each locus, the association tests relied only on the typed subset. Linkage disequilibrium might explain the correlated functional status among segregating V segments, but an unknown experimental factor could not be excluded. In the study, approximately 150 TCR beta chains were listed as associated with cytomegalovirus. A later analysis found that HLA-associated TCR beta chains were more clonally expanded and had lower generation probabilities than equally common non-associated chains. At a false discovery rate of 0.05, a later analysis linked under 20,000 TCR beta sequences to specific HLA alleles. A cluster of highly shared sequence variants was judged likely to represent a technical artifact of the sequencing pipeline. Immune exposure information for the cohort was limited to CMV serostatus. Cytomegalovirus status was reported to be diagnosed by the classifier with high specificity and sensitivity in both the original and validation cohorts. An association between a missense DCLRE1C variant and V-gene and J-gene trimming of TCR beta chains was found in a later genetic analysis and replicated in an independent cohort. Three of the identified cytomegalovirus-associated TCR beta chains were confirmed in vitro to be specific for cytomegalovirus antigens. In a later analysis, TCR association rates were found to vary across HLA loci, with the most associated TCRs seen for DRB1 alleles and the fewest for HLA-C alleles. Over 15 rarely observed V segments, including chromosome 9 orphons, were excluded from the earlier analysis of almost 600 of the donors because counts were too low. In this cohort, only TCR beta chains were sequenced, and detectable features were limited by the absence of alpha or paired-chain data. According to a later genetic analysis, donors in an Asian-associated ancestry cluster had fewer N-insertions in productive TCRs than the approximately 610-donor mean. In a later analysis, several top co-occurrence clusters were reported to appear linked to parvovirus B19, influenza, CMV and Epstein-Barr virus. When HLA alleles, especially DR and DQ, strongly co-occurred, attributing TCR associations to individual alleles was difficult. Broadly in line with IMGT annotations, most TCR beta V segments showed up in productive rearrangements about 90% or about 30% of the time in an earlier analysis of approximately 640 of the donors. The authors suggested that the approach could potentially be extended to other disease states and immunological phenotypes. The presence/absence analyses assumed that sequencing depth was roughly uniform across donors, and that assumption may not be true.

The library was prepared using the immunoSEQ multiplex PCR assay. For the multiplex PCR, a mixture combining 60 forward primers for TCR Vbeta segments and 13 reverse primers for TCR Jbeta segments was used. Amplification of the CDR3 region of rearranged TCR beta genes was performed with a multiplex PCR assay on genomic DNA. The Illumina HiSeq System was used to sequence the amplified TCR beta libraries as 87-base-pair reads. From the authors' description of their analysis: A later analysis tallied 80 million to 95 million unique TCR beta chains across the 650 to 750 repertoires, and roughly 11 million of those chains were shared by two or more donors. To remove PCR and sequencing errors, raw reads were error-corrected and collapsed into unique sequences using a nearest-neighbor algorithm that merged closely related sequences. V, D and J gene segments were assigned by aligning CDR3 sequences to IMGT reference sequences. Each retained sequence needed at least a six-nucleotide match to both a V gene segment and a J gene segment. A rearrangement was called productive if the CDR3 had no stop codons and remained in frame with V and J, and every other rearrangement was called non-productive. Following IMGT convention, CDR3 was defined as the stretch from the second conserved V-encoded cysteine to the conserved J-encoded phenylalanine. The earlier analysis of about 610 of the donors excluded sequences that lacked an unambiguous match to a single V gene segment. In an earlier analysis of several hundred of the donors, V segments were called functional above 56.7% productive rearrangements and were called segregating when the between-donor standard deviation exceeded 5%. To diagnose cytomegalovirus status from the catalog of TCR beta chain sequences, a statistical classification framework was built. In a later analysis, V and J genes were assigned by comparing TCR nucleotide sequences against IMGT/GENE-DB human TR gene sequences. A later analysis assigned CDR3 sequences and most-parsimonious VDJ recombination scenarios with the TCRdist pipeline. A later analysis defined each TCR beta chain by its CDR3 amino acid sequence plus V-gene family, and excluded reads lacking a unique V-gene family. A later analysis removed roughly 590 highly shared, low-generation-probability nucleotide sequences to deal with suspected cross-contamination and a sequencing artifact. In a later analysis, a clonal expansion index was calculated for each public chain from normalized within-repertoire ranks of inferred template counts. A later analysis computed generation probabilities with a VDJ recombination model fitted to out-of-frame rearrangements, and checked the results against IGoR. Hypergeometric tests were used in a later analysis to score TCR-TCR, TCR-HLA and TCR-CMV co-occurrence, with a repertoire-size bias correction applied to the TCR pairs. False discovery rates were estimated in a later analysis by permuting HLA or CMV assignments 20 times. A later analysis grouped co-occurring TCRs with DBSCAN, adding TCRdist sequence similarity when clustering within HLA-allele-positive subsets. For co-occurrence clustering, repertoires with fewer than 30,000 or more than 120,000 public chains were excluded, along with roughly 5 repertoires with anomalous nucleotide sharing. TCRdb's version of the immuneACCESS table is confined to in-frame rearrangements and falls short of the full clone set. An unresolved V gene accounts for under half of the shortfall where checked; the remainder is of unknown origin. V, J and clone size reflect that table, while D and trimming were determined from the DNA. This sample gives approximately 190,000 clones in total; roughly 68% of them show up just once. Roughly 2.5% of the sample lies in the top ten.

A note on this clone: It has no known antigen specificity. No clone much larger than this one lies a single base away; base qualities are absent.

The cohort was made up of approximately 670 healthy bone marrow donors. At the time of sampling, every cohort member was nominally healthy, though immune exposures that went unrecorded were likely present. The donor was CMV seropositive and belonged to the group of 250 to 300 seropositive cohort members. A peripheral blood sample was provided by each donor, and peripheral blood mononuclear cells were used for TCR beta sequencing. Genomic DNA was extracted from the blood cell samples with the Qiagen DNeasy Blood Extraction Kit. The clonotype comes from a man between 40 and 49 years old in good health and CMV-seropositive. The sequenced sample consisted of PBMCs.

In nucleotides, the sequence is TGTGCCAGCAGCGGCGCGGGGGGGCGGAACGAGCAGTACTTC. Translation gives CASSGAGGRNEQYF. The chain is assembled from TRBV5-4 and TRBJ2-7; the junction holds 9 bases that match TRBD2. The CDR1 and CDR2 encoded by the germline V gene (reference sequence) are SGHNT and YYREEE. Taken from cysteine to phenylalanine, the CDR3 has 14 residues. Only the CDR3 portion is preserved as DNA: 42 bases, with reading frame beginning at the first base. Here V drops 4 bases and J drops 5 bases, and the junction holds 7 bases not matched to any gene.